One sample yielded the 8 T cell receptor beta chains listed below, sequenced in a study of blood T cell repertoires in COVID-19. Profiling relied on immunoSEQ multiplex PCR, and the TCRdb table lists in-frame clones only, not all of them. In the table there are roughly 30,000 clones, roughly 84% of which are singletons. Sequenced: peripheral blood. These receptors came from an elderly man with active COVID-19.

The chain uses TRBV30 and TRBJ2-7, with D perhaps matching TRBD1 (5 bases). CDR1 is GTSNPN, CDR2 SVGIG, per germline (reference sequence). Trimming removed 2 bases from V and 2 bases from J, with 13 bases in between. This CDR3 region has 14 residues. CDR3 bases: TGTGCCTGGAGTCGGGCAGGGAATACCTACGAGCAGTACTTC. This translates into CAWSRAGNTYEQYF.

This chain joins TRBV13 and TRBJ2-5; 7 bases align to TRBD1. CDR3 length equals 13 residues. With 4 bases clipped from V and 3 bases from J, the junction kept 2 bases outside the gene matches. Germline CDR1 is PRHDT and CDR2 is FYEKMQ (reference sequence). The DNA of the CDR3 is TGTGCCAGCAGCTATGGACAGGAAGAGACCCAGTACTTC. Translation: CASSYGQEETQYF.

CDR3 nucleotides: TGTGCCAGTAGTACTGGGACAAGGAACACTGAAGCTTTCTTT. Its translation is CASSTGTRNTEAFF. The chain employs TRBV19 and TRBJ1-1; D is possibly TRBD1 (6 bases). CDR3 length: 14 residues. Trimming stripped 4 bases from V and 1 base from J, with 10 bases between. In germline, CDR1 is LNHDA, CDR2 SQIVND (reference sequence).

In nucleotides, the CDR3 is TGTGCCAGCAGTGAACACAGGGGACGAAACACCATATATTTT. Encoded protein: CASSEHRGRNTIYF. V is TRBV2 and J is TRBJ1-3; 7 bases map to TRBD1. V shed 2 bases, J shed 5 bases, and the junction held 3 bases outside the gene matches. This CDR3 contains 14 residues. Germline CDR1 SNHLY, CDR2 FYNNEI.

J is TRBJ1-4 and V is TRBV5-1; D is undetermined. CDR1 is SGHRS and CDR2 is YFSETQ in the germline V gene. The CDR3 loop spans 14 amino acids. V was clipped by 0 bases and J by 8 bases, with 11 bases between them. The CDR3 here is CASSLAQSGEKLFF. The CDR3 region has the DNA TGCGCCAGCAGCTTGGCACAGTCGGGGGAAAAACTGTTTTTT.

The DNA of the CDR3 is TGTGCCAGCAGTGAAGGACTAGCGGGGGGGCCAGATACGCAGTATTTT. Translation: CASSEGLAGGPDTQYF. The J gene is TRBJ2-3, the V gene TRBV6-1, with 14 bases matching TRBD2. With 1 base clipped from V and 4 bases from J, the junction kept 1 base outside the gene matches. In germline, CDR1 is MNHNS, CDR2 SASEGT. The CDR3 is 16 residues long.

V and J are TRBV5-8 and TRBJ2-5, with a weak D call TRBD2 (7 bases). The germline V gene has CDR1 SGHTS and CDR2 YDEGEE. The ends were cut back, 9 bases at V and 3 bases at J, with 18 bases in the middle. This CDR3 is 14 amino acids long. The CDR3 loop reads CATSRWGGKETQYF. CDR3 DNA: TGTGCCACCTCCCGCTGGGGGGGCAAAGAGACCCAGTACTTC.

This chain joins TRBV7-6 and TRBJ2-5; D unresolved. The CDR3 is 13 residues long. Germline V CDR1 and CDR2: SGHVS, FNYEAQ. With 0 bases removed from V and 4 bases from J, the gap between germline ends came to 6 bases. CDR3 nucleotide sequence: TGTGCCAGCAGCTTAGCCCGGTCAGAGACCCAGTACTTC. It encodes CASSLARSETQYF.